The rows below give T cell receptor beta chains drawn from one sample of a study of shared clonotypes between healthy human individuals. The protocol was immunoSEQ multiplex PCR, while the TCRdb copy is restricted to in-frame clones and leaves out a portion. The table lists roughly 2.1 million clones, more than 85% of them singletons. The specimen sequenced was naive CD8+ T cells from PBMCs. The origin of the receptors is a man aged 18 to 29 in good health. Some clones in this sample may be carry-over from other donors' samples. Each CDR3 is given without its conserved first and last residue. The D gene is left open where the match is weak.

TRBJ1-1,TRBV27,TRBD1,ASSSPTGITEAF
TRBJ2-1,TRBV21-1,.,ASSKAPPDYNEQF
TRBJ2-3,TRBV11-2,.,ASSLEAYRSTDTQY
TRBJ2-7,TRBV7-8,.,ASSLVDAGTYEQY
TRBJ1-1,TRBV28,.,ATTGGSTEAF
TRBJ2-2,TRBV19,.,ASSIIRVSSPLGELF
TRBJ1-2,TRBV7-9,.,ASSLATLDYGYT
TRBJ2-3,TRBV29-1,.,SVEQGSVKTDTQY
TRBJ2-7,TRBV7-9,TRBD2,ASSFSGNTYEQY
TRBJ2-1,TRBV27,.,ASSWEGAYNEQF
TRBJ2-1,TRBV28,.,ASSLGEVSYNEQF
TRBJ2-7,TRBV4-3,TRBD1,ASSQGTGGLGEQY
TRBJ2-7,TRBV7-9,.,ASSSGPGMYEQY
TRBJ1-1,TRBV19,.,ASSMARRMNTEAF
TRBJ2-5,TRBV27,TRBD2,ASSLSSSGGTQETQY
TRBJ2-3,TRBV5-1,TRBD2,ASSPETSGRVTDTQY
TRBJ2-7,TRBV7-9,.,ASSLAVPYEQY
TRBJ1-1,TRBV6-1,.,ASSPLRPEAF
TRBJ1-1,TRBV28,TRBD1,ASSLPTGTAF
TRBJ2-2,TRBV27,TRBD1,ASRPSWDRVKALTGELF
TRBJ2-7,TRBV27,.,ASSWGSTYEQY
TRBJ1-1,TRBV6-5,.,ASSYVGQLNTEAF
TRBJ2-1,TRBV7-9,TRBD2,ASRLAGFEQF
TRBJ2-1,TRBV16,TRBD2,ASSLTSGSYNEQF
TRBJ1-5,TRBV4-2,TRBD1,ASSQDPGQGWNQPQH
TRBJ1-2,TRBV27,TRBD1,ASSLAGQGLVGYT
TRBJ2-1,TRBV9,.,ACSTNEGLDYNEQF
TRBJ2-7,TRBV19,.,ASSIAGGSSYEQY
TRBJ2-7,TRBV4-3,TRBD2,ASSQGLGPSYEQY
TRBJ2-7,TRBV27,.,ASSFSRGHFSYEQY
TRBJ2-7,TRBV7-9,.,ASSSSADEQY
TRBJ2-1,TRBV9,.,ASSPTPSDEQF
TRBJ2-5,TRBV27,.,VCVGPEGAQY
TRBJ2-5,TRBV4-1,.,ASSQVLGHQETQY
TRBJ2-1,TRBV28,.,ASSFAGRSAEQF
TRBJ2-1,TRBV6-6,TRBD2,ASSYVTSDEQF
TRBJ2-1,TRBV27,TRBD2,ASSNPGLAFDEQF
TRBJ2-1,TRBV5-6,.,ASGGANEQF
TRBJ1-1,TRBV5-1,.,ASSLVEVVAEAF
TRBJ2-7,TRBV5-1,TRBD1,ASSIGTGIEEQY
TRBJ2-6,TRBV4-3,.,ASSQDSPLRTGANVLT
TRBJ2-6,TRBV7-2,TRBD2,ASSTRDYGTGANVLT
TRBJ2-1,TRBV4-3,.,ASSQEAPPAESSYNEQF
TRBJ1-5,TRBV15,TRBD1,ATSMGDSWGNQPQH
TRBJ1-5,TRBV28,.,ASSRGTPNQPQH
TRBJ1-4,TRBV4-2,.,ASSPQQPNEKLF
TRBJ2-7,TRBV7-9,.,ASSLNALSYEQY
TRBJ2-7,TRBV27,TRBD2,ASSLLGLADEQY
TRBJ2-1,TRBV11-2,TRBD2,ASSLGLAGFSSYNEQF
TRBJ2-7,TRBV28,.,ASSGVATTYEQY
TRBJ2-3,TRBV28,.,ASSFFTSSILTTDTQY
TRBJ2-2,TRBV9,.,ASSLNRDKNTGELF
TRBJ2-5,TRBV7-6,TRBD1,ASSFRGDSMQY